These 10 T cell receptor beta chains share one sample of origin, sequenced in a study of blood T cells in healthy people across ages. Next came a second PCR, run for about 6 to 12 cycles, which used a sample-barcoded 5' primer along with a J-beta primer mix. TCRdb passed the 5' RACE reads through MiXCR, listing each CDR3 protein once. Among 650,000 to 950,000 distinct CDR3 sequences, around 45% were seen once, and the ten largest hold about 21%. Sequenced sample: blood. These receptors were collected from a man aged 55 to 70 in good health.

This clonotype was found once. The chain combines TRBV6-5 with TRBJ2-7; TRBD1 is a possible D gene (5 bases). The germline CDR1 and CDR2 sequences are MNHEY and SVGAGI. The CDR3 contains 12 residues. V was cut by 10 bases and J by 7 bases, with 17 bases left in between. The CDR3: CATESRVREQYF. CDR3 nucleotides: TGTGCCACCGAAAGCAGGGTCCGGGAGCAGTACTTC.

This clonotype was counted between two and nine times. This CDR3 reads CASSPIGDYGYTF. CDR3 nucleotides: TGTGCCAGCAGCCCCATTGGCGACTATGGCTACACCTTC. The genes are TRBV7-2 and TRBJ1-2; no reliable D call. In germline, CDR1 is SGHTA, CDR2 FQGNSA. This CDR3 spans 13 amino acids. The V and J ends lost 5 bases and 3 bases respectively, with 10 bases between them.

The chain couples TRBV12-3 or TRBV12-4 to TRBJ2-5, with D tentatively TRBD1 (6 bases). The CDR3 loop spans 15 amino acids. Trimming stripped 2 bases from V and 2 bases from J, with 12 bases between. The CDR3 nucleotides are TGTGCCAGCAGTTTAACAGGGAAGAGTCAAGAGACCCAGTACTTC. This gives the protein CASSLTGKSQETQYF.

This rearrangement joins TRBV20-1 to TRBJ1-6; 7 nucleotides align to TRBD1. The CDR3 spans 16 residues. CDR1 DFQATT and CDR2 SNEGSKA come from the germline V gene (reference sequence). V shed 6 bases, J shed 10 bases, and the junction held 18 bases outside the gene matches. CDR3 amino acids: CSAPRIGTARNSPLHF. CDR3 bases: TGCAGTGCCCCCCGCATAGGGACAGCGAGGAACTCACCCCTCCACTTT.

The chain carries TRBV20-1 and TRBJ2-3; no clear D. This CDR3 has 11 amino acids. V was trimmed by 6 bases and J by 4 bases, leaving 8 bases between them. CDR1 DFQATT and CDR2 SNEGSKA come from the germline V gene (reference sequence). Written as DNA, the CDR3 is TGCAGTGCAGATAGGTCAGATACGCAGTATTTT. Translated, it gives CSADRSDTQYF.

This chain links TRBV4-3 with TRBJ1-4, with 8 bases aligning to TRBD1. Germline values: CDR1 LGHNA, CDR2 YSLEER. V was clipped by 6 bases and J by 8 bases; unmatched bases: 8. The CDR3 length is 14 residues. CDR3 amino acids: CASRRDRGGEKLFF. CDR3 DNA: TGCGCCAGCAGACGAGACAGGGGCGGAGAAAAACTGTTTTTT.

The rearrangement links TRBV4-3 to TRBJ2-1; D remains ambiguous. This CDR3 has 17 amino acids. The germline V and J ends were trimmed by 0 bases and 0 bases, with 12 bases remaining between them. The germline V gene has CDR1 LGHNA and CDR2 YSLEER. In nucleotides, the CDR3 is TGCGCCAGCAGCCAAGATAGGCGACGGAACTCCTACAATGAGCAGTTCTTC. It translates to CASSQDRRRNSYNEQFF.

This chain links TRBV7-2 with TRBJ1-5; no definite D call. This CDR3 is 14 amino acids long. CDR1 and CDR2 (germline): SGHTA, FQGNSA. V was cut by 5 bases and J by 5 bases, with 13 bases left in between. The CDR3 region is CASSAGRVDQPQHF. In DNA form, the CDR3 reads TGTGCCAGCAGCGCCGGACGGGTAGATCAGCCCCAGCATTTT. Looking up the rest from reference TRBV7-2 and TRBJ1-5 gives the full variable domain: GAGVSQSPSNKVTEKGKDVELRCDPISGHTALYWYRQSLGQGLEFLIYFQGNSAPDKSGLPSDRFSAERTGGSVSTLTIQRTQQEDSAVYLCASSAGRVDQPQHFGDGTRLSIL.

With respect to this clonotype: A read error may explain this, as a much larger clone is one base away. As DNA, the CDR3 is TGTGCCATCAGTGAGTCCGGGGGTCTTGGAGAGACCCGGTACTTC. It codes for CAISESGGLGETRYF. The chain combines TRBV10-3 with TRBJ2-5, with D perhaps TRBD2 (6 bases). CDR3 length equals 15 residues. CDR1 ENHRY and CDR2 SYGVKD come from the germline V gene.

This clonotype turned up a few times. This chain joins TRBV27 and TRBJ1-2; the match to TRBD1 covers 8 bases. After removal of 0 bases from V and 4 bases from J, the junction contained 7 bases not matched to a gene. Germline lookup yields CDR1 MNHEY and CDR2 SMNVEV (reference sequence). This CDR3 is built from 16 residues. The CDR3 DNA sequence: TGTGCCAGCAGTTTATCGGGACAGGTTACTTTCTATGGCTACACCTTC. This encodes CASSLSGQVTFYGYTF.